Following are 5 T cell receptor beta chains from one sample sequenced in a study of sequential checkpoint blockade in melanoma. Profiled with immunoSEQ multiplex PCR; TCRdb holds only in-frame clones, not every one. Here the sample spans 10,000 to 15,000 clones, approximately 30% being singletons. The sample's treatment: randomized to nivolumab then ipilimumab (arm A) or the reverse (arm B). The sample was tumor tissue (inferred from file names), taken from a patient given nivolumab and ipilimumab in sequence. The receptors were gathered from a human donor with melanoma.

The chain recombines TRBV18 with TRBJ1-6, with no clear D. Germline loops: CDR1 KGHSH, CDR2 LQKENI. The V end lost 3 bases, the J end lost 7 bases, and 13 bases lay between the germline ends. The CDR3 is made up of 15 amino acids. The CDR3 reads CASSPIRPKNSPLHF. The DNA for the CDR3 is TGTGCCAGCTCACCTATTAGACCGAAGAATTCACCCCTCCACTTT.

There are a few counts of this clone. V usage is TRBV9 and J usage is TRBJ2-7; D possibly uses TRBD1 or TRBD2 (5 bases each). Germline CDR1 reads SGDLS; CDR2 reads YYNGEE. V gave up 5 bases and J gave up 0 bases, with 12 bases separating them. The CDR3 extends over 14 amino acids. This CDR3 reads CASSTGTDSYEQYF. The CDR3 bases are TGTGCCAGCAGTACCGGGACGGACTCCTACGAGCAGTACTTC.

This clone occurred many times. The J gene is TRBJ2-1, the V gene TRBV6-8; 9 nucleotides line up with TRBD1. With V trimmed by 5 bases and J by 0 bases, 5 bases remained unmatched. The CDR3 contains 16 residues. CDR1 MNHGY and CDR2 SAAAGT come from the germline V gene. The CDR3 nucleotides are TGTGCCAGCAGTACCCCACAGGGGGCCTCCTACAATGAGCAGTTCTTC. Its translation: CASSTPQGASYNEQFF.

This rearrangement joins TRBV6-8 to TRBJ2-7; TRBD2 might be the D (5 bases). V was shortened by 8 bases and J by 3 bases, with 14 bases between the two germline ends. Germline assignment: CDR1 MNHGY and CDR2 SAAAGT. The CDR3 is made up of 13 amino acids. In DNA form, the CDR3 reads TGTGCCAGCGGGCGCCCCAGCGGCTACGAGCAGTACGTC. It yields the protein CASGRPSGYEQYV.

This clone was seen repeatedly, ten times or more. This sequence joins TRBV12-2 and TRBJ1-2; the D segment call TRBD1 is taken from the table without a DNA check. TRBV12-2 corresponds to a pseudogene. This CDR3 comprises 14 residues. CDR3 DNA sequence: TGTGCCTCTCAGGTGCTGGGACAGGGCCATGGCTACACCTTC. This gives the protein CASQVLGQGHGYTF.